Below, 31 T cell receptor beta chains from the same sample are listed, as sequenced in a study of shared clonotypes between healthy human individuals. Positive CCR7 selection of CD45RO-negative cells yielded the naive CD8 cells, and terminally differentiated effector memory CD45RA+ cells were excluded. Profiled with immunoSEQ multiplex PCR; TCRdb holds only in-frame clones, not every one. The sample yields hundreds of thousands of clones, roughly 96% seen once. The specimen was naive CD8+ T cells sorted from blood. The receptors shown here come from a woman aged 30 to 39 in good health.

The chain joins TRBV2 to TRBJ2-2, with a weak D call TRBD2 (5 bases). V lost 6 bases to trimming and J lost 3 bases, with 8 bases between them. CDR1 and CDR2 (germline): SNHLY, FYNNEI. The CDR3 sequence is 13 residues long. Here the CDR3 DNA reads TGTGCCAGCAGGGACGGGGACACCGGGGAGCTGTTTTTT. Translated: CASRDGDTGELFF.

The rearrangement links TRBV28 to TRBJ2-7; no definite D call. The V end lost 11 bases, the J end lost 6 bases, and 8 bases lay between the germline ends. In germline, CDR1 is MDHEN, CDR2 SYDVKM. The CDR3 covers 9 residues. The CDR3 DNA reads TGTGCCCCTAAGGGCGAGCAGTACTTC. Translating gives CAPKGEQYF. The full variable domain, in which reference TRBV28 and TRBJ2-7 provide the parts outside the CDR3, is DVKVTQSSRYLVKRTGEKVFLECVQDMDHENMFWYRQDPGLGLRLIYFSYDVKMKEKGDIPEGYSVSREKKERFSLILESASTNQTSMYLCAPKGEQYFGPGTRLTVT.

With respect to this clone: Other DNA sequences of this sample code for an identical CDR3. The rearrangement uses TRBV7-9 and TRBJ2-5; D is uncertain. The CDR3 has 12 residues. Germline CDR1 reads SEHNR; CDR2 reads FQNEAQ (reference sequence). V was pared by 0 bases and J by 4 bases, with 3 bases between. The CDR3 reads CASSLARETQYF. The CDR3, as DNA: TGTGCCAGCAGCTTAGCGAGAGAGACCCAGTACTTC.

The chain uses TRBV30 and TRBJ2-1, with 10 bases lining up with TRBD2. Germline V gives CDR1 GTSNPN, CDR2 SVGIG (reference sequence). CDR3 length: 16 amino acids. The V and J ends lost 4 bases and 0 bases, in that order; junction bases with no gene match: 6. CDR3 DNA sequence: TGTGCCTGGACTGCGCTAGCGGGAGTCTCCTACAATGAGCAGTTCTTC. It yields the protein CAWTALAGVSYNEQFF.

J is TRBJ1-4 and V is TRBV7-6; 8 bases fit TRBD1. With V trimmed by 1 base and J by 4 bases, 5 bases remained unmatched. This CDR3 has 16 amino acids. In germline, CDR1 is SGHVS, CDR2 FNYEAQ. DNA for the CDR3: TGTGCCAGCAGCTTAGGAAGGACAGGGTATAATGAAAAACTGTTTTTT. Its protein product is CASSLGRTGYNEKLFF.

The chain links TRBV11-3 to TRBJ2-1; no clear D. There are 13 residues in the CDR3. V was shortened by 0 bases and J by 3 bases, with 3 bases between the two germline ends. Germline V gene lookup returns CDR1 SGHNT and CDR2 YENEEA. CDR3 DNA: TGTGCCAGCAGCTTAGAATTCTACAATGAGCAGTTCTTC. Its translation is CASSLEFYNEQFF.

The chain has TRBV5-6 and TRBJ2-5; 7 bases are a match to TRBD2. The CDR3 is 16 residues long. CDR1 and CDR2 (germline): SGHDT, YYEEEE. Trimming at V came to 0 bases and at J to 5 bases, leaving 10 bases not matched to a gene. Here the CDR3 reads CASSLAWREPIETQYF. CDR3 nucleotide sequence: TGTGCCAGCAGCTTGGCCTGGCGGGAGCCCATTGAGACCCAGTACTTC. Filled out from reference TRBV5-6 and TRBJ2-5, the complete variable domain reads DAGVTQSPTHLIKTRGQQVTLRCSPKSGHDTVSWYQQALGQGPQFIFQYYEEEERQRGNFPDRFSGHQFPNYSSELNVNALLLGDSALYLCASSLAWREPIETQYFGPGTRLLVL.

V gene TRBV19 combines with J gene TRBJ2-7; 10 bases line up with TRBD1. V trimming: 0 bases; J trimming: 3 bases; junction bases outside the gene matches: 5. The CDR3 is made up of 16 amino acids. Germline V gene data show CDR1 as LNHDA and CDR2 as SQIVND (reference sequence). The CDR3 spells CASSIDGTGAGYEQYF. In DNA, the CDR3 is TGTGCCAGTAGTATAGATGGGACAGGGGCCGGCTACGAGCAGTACTTC.

This sequence joins TRBV5-6 and TRBJ1-1, with 7 positions matching TRBD1. The junction had 2 bases not matched to a gene; V was cut back by 0 bases and J by 0 bases. The CDR3 contains 15 residues. CDR1 and CDR2 from the germline V gene are SGHDT and YYEEEE. This CDR3 is CASSLETGLNTEAFF. CDR3 coding DNA: TGTGCCAGCAGCTTGGAGACAGGGCTGAACACTGAAGCTTTCTTT. Complete variable domain (other parts from reference TRBV5-6 and TRBJ1-1): DAGVTQSPTHLIKTRGQQVTLRCSPKSGHDTVSWYQQALGQGPQFIFQYYEEEERQRGNFPDRFSGHQFPNYSSELNVNALLLGDSALYLCASSLETGLNTEAFFGQGTRLTVV.

This chain links TRBV27 with TRBJ2-6, with 8 bases fitting TRBD1. Unmatched junction bases numbered 1, after V lost 6 bases and J lost 3 bases. The CDR3 length is 14 residues. Germline V gene data show CDR1 as MNHEY and CDR2 as SMNVEV (reference sequence). For the CDR3, the DNA is TGTGCCAGCAGCACAGGGGGTGGGGCCAACGTCCTGACTTTC. Translated, it gives CASSTGGGANVLTF.

This chain connects TRBV12-2 to TRBJ2-7; the tabulated D call, TRBD2, remains unverified against the DNA. TRBV12-2 is a known pseudogene. The CDR3 consists of 13 residues. The CDR3 sequence: CASRSLFFYEQYF. The CDR3 DNA reads as TGTGCAAGTCGCTCCCTTTTTTTCTACGAGCAGTACTTC.

The chain couples TRBV11-2 to TRBJ2-7; 9 positions match TRBD1. CDR3 length equals 15 residues. Germline V gene data show CDR1 as SGHAT and CDR2 as FQNNGV. V lost 5 bases, J lost 5 bases, and 10 bases stayed unmatched. The DNA of the CDR3 is TGTGCCAGCAGCAACACCGGGACAGGGAACCACGAGCAGTACTTC. Encoded protein: CASSNTGTGNHEQYF.

The rearrangement links TRBV7-8 to TRBJ2-3; no definite D call. The length of the CDR3 is 13 residues. The V gene's germline CDR1 is SGHVS and CDR2 FQNEAQ. V was trimmed by 5 bases and J by 2 bases, leaving 8 bases between them. As DNA, the CDR3 is TGTGCCAGCAGCGGCTTTGTCACAGATACGCAGTATTTT. Translation: CASSGFVTDTQYF.

V usage is TRBV7-8 and J usage is TRBJ2-1; 8 bases are a match to TRBD1. The CDR3 sequence is 18 residues long. Germline CDR1 SGHVS, CDR2 FQNEAQ. The V gene end was trimmed by 3 bases and the J gene end by 8 bases; junction bases not matched to a gene: 18. The CDR3 reads CASSFEVRRGPPGHEQFF. In nucleotides, the CDR3 is TGTGCCAGCAGCTTCGAAGTTCGCAGGGGGCCTCCAGGCCATGAGCAGTTCTTC.

V gene TRBV19 combines with J gene TRBJ2-5; D perhaps matches TRBD2 (5 bases). The DNA end lines up better with TRBJ2-7; the J call may be wrong. Germline V lookup: CDR1 LNHDA, CDR2 SQIVND (reference sequence). The CDR3 loop spans 11 amino acids. CDR3 amino acids: CATGFSYEQYF. DNA for the CDR3: TGTGCCACGGGGTTTTCCTACGAGCAGTACTTC.

CDR3 DNA: TGTGCCAGCAGCTTAGCGCAAGGGGATACGCAGTATTTT. The encoded protein is CASSLAQGDTQYF. The chain is built from TRBV7-9 and TRBJ2-3; D gene ambiguous. The germline V and J ends were trimmed by 0 bases and 6 bases, with 7 bases remaining between them. This CDR3 comprises 13 residues. Germline CDR1 and CDR2: SEHNR and FQNEAQ (reference sequence). Full variable domain (rest looked up from reference TRBV7-9 and TRBJ2-3): DTGVSQNPRHKITKRGQNVTFRCDPISEHNRLYWYRQTLGQGPEFLTYFQNEAQLEKSRLLSDRFSAERPKGSFSTLEIQRTEQGDSAMYLCASSLAQGDTQYFGPGTRLTVL.

V usage is TRBV13 and J usage is TRBJ1-2; D remains unclear. This CDR3 comprises 10 residues. CDR1 is PRHDT, CDR2 FYEKMQ, per germline (reference sequence). Trimming cost V 6 bases and J 7 bases, with 6 bases left between them. The CDR3 protein is CASSGVGYTF. The CDR3 DNA follows: TGTGCCAGCAGTGGTGTTGGCTACACCTTC.

This chain's CDR3 is CASSLNVRDSYNEQFF. Here the CDR3 DNA reads TGTGCCAGCAGTTTAAATGTGCGGGACTCCTACAATGAGCAGTTCTTC. The rearrangement joins TRBV28 to TRBJ2-1, with D possibly matching TRBD2 (6 bases). The CDR3 contains 16 residues. Deletions cut 2 bases from V and 0 bases from J, with 11 bases between. Germline lookup yields CDR1 MDHEN and CDR2 SYDVKM.

The genes are TRBV7-9 and TRBJ1-2; 7 nucleotides match TRBD1. V shed 2 bases and J 2 bases; nucleotides not matched to a gene: 5. Germline V gene sequence: CDR1 SEHNR, CDR2 FQNEAQ (reference sequence). The CDR3 extends over 15 amino acids. The CDR3 DNA is TGTGCCAGCAGCTTAACTGGGGACAGAAACTATGGCTACACCTTC. Amino acids: CASSLTGDRNYGYTF.

The chain couples TRBV28 to TRBJ2-7; 12 nucleotides match TRBD2. V gave up 3 bases and J gave up 6 bases; unmatched junction bases: 6. Looked up from germline, CDR1 is MDHEN and CDR2 is SYDVKM. The CDR3 contains 15 residues. CDR3 nucleotide sequence: TGTGCCAGCAGTTTTAGGACACTAGCGGGGGGCGAGCAGTACTTC. It translates to CASSFRTLAGGEQYF.

V usage is TRBV11-2 and J usage is TRBJ1-4, with 8 bases lining up with TRBD1. From germline, CDR1 is SGHAT and CDR2 FQNNGV. J was trimmed by 7 bases and V by 6 bases; bases with no gene match: 4. The CDR3 length is 13 residues. CDR3 sequence: CASRDRGGEKLFF. The CDR3 nucleotides read TGTGCCAGCAGAGACAGGGGAGGTGAAAAACTGTTTTTT. Complete variable domain (other parts from reference TRBV11-2 and TRBJ1-4): EAGVAQSPRYKIIEKRQSVAFWCNPISGHATLYWYQQILGQGPKLLIQFQNNGVVDDSQLPKDRFSAERLKGVDSTLKIQPAKLEDSAVYLCASRDRGGEKLFFGSGTQLSVL.

The V gene is TRBV9, the J gene TRBJ2-7; D might be TRBD2 (8 bases). Germline CDR1 and CDR2: SGDLS and YYNGEE. CDR3 size: 16 residues. Deletions cut 0 bases from V and 5 bases from J, with 18 bases between. The CDR3 protein is CASSVGRGDSVHEQYF. DNA of the CDR3: TGTGCCAGCAGCGTAGGGCGGGGGGACAGTGTCCACGAGCAGTACTTC. The complete variable domain, with remaining parts taken from reference TRBV9 and TRBJ2-7, reads DSGVTQTPKHLITATGQRVTLRCSPRSGDLSVYWYQQSLDQGLQFLIQYYNGEERAKGNILERFSAQQFPDLHSELNLSSLELGDSALYFCASSVGRGDSVHEQYFGPGTRLTVT.

The chain couples TRBV7-9 to TRBJ2-3, with 12 bases that match TRBD2. Unmatched junction bases numbered 6, after V lost 5 bases and J lost 0 bases. The CDR3 has 17 residues. Germline V gene sequence: CDR1 SEHNR, CDR2 FQNEAQ (reference sequence). Written as DNA, the CDR3 is TGTGCCAGCAGCGTTTACGGGACTAGCGGGAGCACAGATACGCAGTATTTT. Protein product: CASSVYGTSGSTDTQYF.

Note on this clone: Other nucleotide sequences from this sample produce the same CDR3. This CDR3 is CASSYRGAGTDTQYF. The CDR3, as DNA: TGTGCCAGCAGTTACCGGGGGGCTGGCACAGATACGCAGTATTTT. The rearrangement joins TRBV28 to TRBJ2-3; D perhaps matches TRBD2 (7 bases). There are 15 residues in the CDR3. CDR1 is MDHEN and CDR2 is SYDVKM in the germline V gene. Trimming pared 4 bases from V and 1 base from J, leaving 12 bases between.

As for this clone: Its ends do not fully match the called genes, so a read error is possible. The rearrangement joins TRBV6-6 to TRBJ2-5, with D possibly being TRBD1 (6 bases). The CDR3 has 15 residues. In germline, CDR1 is MNHNY, CDR2 SVGAGI (reference sequence). The CDR3 reads CASRAQWDNQETQYF. CDR3 sequence (DNA): TGTGCCAGCAGAGCTCAGTGGGACAACCAGGAGACCCAGTACTTC.

This chain uses TRBV5-6 with TRBJ1-2; maybe TRBD1 (5 bases). Germline V gives CDR1 SGHDT, CDR2 YYEEEE. CDR3 length: 15 residues. V shed 4 bases and J shed 0 bases, with 13 bases lying between them. The chain's CDR3 is CASSMGPTANYGYTF. CDR3 coding DNA: TGTGCCAGCAGCATGGGACCTACTGCTAACTATGGCTACACCTTC.

The rearrangement links TRBV27 to TRBJ1-1; tentative D call: TRBD1 (5 bases). This CDR3 is 13 amino acids long. Germline values: CDR1 MNHEY, CDR2 SMNVEV (reference sequence). V gave up 2 bases and J gave up 10 bases, with 14 bases separating them. The CDR3 nucleotides are TGTGCCAGCAGTTTACTCGGGGCGGCTCGAGCTTTCTTT. The encoded protein is CASSLLGAARAFF.

The chain has TRBV28 and TRBJ2-2; 8 nucleotides match TRBD1. V gave up 1 base and J gave up 6 bases; unmatched junction bases: 10. The CDR3 contains 17 residues. Germline CDR1 and CDR2: MDHEN and SYDVKM. Written as DNA, the CDR3 is TGTGCCAGCAGTTTATTTTGGGGACAGGAGGGGCCCGGGGAGCTGTTTTTT. This translates into CASSLFWGQEGPGELFF.

V and J are TRBV2 and TRBJ2-7, with TRBD1 as a possible D gene (5 bases). This CDR3 comprises 14 residues. Germline CDR1 is SNHLY and CDR2 is FYNNEI. The V end lost 7 bases, the J end lost 3 bases, and 16 bases lay between the germline ends. DNA for the CDR3: TGTGCCAGCACTGGTTTGGGGCGGATCTACGAGCAGTACTTC. Translation: CASTGLGRIYEQYF.

The chain employs TRBV5-1 and TRBJ1-1; 7 nucleotides line up with TRBD1. The germline V gene encodes CDR1 SGHRS and CDR2 YFSETQ. The CDR3 loop spans 13 amino acids. V trimming: 1 base; J trimming: 7 bases; junction bases outside the gene matches: 4. Written as DNA, the CDR3 is TGCGCCAGCAGCTTGTCCCGGGACAGTGAAGCTTTCTTT. Its translation: CASSLSRDSEAFF. The variable domain in full, completed from reference TRBV5-1 and TRBJ1-1, reads KAGVTQTPRYLIKTRGQQVTLSCSPISGHRSVSWYQQTPGQGLQFLFEYFSETQRNKGNFPGRFSGRQFSNSRSEMNVSTLELGDSALYLCASSLSRDSEAFFGQGTRLTVV.

This chain links TRBV29-1 with TRBJ2-7; perhaps TRBD1 as D (6 bases). Germline CDR1 is SQVTM and CDR2 is ANQGSEA. This CDR3 region has 15 residues. V lost 0 bases, J lost 4 bases, and 16 bases lay in between. CDR3 loop: CSVEESSGQTYEQYF. CDR3 DNA: TGCAGCGTTGAAGAATCCAGCGGACAGACGTACGAGCAGTACTTC.